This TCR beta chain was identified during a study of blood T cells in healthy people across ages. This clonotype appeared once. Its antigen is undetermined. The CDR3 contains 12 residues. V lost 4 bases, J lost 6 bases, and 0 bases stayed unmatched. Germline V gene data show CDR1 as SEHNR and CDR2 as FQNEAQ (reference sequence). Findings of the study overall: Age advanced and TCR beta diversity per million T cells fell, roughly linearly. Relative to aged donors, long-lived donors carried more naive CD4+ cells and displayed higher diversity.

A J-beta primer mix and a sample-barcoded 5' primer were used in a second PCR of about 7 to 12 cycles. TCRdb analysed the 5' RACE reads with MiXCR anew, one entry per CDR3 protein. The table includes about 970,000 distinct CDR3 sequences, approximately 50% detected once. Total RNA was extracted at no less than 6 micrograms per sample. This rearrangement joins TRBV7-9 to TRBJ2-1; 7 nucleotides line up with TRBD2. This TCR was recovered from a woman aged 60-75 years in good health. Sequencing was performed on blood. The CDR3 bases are TGTGCCAGCAGCTGGGGGGGCAATGAGCAGTTCTTC. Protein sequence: CASSWGGNEQFF.